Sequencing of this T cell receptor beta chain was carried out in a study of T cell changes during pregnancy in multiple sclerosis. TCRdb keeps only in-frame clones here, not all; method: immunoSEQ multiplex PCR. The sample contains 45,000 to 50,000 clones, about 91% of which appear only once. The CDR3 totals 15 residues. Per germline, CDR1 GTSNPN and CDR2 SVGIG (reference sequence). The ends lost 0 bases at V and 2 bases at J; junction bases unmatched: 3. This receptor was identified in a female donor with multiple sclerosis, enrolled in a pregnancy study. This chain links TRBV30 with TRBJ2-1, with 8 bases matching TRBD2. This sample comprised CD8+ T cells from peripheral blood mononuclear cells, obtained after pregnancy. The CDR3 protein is CAWSVWREAYNEQFF. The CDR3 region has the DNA TGTGCCTGGAGTGTATGGCGGGAGGCCTACAATGAGCAGTTCTTC.